This TCR beta chain appears in the sequencing data of a study of breast tumors, draining lymph nodes, adjacent tissues. Samples came from axillary lymph nodes draining the breast cancer. CDR1 is SGHAT and CDR2 is FQNNGV in the germline V gene. This CDR3 has 15 residues. Trimming took off 3 bases at V and 6 bases at J, with 14 bases between the two ends. TCRdb reprocessed the multiplex PCR reads via MiXCR and lists one record per CDR3 protein. The profile shows nearly 200,000 distinct CDR3 sequences, around a third of them singletons. The clonotype originates from a female donor with breast cancer. Some clones in this sample may be carry-over from other donors' samples. The chain joins TRBV11-2 to TRBJ2-2; D is possibly TRBD2 (5 bases). Sample: axillary lymph node tissue. The CDR3 DNA is TGTGCCAGCAGCTTGGACTCTCTGCCCCCCGGGGAGCTGTTTTTT. Its protein product is CASSLDSLPPGELFF. The full variable domain, its missing parts supplied by reference TRBV11-2 and TRBJ2-2, is EAGVAQSPRYKIIEKRQSVAFWCNPISGHATLYWYQQILGQGPKLLIQFQNNGVVDDSQLPKDRFSAERLKGVDSTLKIQPAKLEDSAVYLCASSLDSLPPGELFFGEGSRLTVL.